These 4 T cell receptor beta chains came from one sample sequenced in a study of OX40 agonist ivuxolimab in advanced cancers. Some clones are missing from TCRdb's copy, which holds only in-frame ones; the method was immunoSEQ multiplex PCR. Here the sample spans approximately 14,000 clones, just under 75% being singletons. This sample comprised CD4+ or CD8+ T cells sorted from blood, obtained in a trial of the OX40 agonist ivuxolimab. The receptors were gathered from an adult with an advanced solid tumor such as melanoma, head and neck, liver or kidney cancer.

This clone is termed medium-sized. The CDR3 sequence is CASSQGQPYEQYF. CDR3 in DNA: TGTGCCAGCAGTCAGGGACAGCCCTACGAGCAGTACTTC. This chain links TRBV7-9 with TRBJ2-7; TRBD1 matches at 7 bases. Germline CDR1 is SEHNR and CDR2 is FQNEAQ (reference sequence). The CDR3 covers 13 residues. V lost 6 bases and J lost 2; bases outside the gene matches: 4.

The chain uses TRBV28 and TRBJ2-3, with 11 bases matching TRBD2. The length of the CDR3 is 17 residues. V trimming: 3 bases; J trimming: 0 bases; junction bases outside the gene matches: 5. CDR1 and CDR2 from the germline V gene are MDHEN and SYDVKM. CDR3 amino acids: CASSFQTSGASTDTQYF. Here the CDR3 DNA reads TGTGCCAGCAGTTTCCAGACTAGCGGGGCTAGCACAGATACGCAGTATTTT.

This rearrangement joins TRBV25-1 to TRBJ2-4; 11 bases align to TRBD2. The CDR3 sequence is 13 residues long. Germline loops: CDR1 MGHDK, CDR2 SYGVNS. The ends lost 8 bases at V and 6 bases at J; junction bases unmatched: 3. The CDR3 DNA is TGTGCCAGCGTAGCGGGAGGGGGAAACATTCAGTACTTC. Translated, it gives CASVAGGGNIQYF.

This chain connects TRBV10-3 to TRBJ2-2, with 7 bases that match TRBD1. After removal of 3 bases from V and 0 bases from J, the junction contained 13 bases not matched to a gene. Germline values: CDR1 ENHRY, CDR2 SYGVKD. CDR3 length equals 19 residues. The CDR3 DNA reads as TGTGCCATCAGTGAATGGGACAGAGAATTACAGCCGAACACCGGGGAGCTGTTTTTT. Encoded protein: CAISEWDRELQPNTGELFF.